This T cell receptor beta chain was recorded in a study of lymphopenia after photon versus proton radiotherapy. Study-level points and caveats: Oligoclonal CD8+ Temra expansion after nadir drove photon patients' diversity drop. Photon-treated patients lost naive T cells and TCR diversity; proton-treated stayed stable. Authors raise, but do not show, better survival with proton therapy. Post-nadir TCR diversity decline inversely tracked overall survival among those who died.

TCRdb's copy holds only in-frame clones and misses some; the assay was immunoSEQ multiplex PCR. The table has about 60,000 clones, approximately 84% seen once. For this clone: Its specificity is not known.

Trimming removed 1 base from V and 0 bases from J, with 7 bases in between. CDR3 length: 14 residues. The germline gives CDR1 SGHRS, CDR2 YFSETQ. This receptor was identified in a man aged 60 to 75 with pancreatic cancer. The chain links TRBV5-1 to TRBJ1-2; tentative D call: TRBD1 (6 bases). Source: peripheral blood, taken from a patient treated with proton-based radiotherapy. CDR3 DNA: TGCGCCAGCAGCTTGTGGACAGCTAACTATGGCTACACCTTC. As protein: CASSLWTANYGYTF.